This is a list of T cell receptor beta chains from one sample in a study of CD8 T cells in Susac syndrome. Using its own MiXCR run on the immunoSEQ multiplex PCR reads, TCRdb lists one record per CDR3 protein. The table lists approximately 57,000 distinct CDR3 sequences, more than 85% of them singletons. The sample comprised CD8+ T cells from PBMCs. These receptor sequences come from a human donor with Susac syndrome. Both conserved end residues are part of each CDR3. The order of the fields is J gene, clone size, V gene, D gene, CDR3 DNA, CDR3 protein. The D gene is left open where the match is weak. The size of a clone is reported for some rows only, either as once, few or many, or as a class for expanded clones.

TRBJ1-1	-	TRBV30	-	TGTGCCTACAAATACTCGACCGGAGAAAGCTCTGAAGCTTTCTTT	CAYKYSTGESSEAFF
TRBJ2-7	-	TRBV5-4	-	TGTGCCAGCAGCTTGTCAGGCAGGGTCCACGAGCAGTACTTC	CASSLSGRVHEQYF
TRBJ1-2	-	TRBV25-1	TRBD1	TGTGCCAGCAGTGAATCAGTGACAGGGGAGGGGGGCTACACCTTC	CASSESVTGEGGYTF
TRBJ1-5	once	TRBV20-1	-	TGCAGTGCTAATGGGTTCAATCAGCCCCAGCATTTT	CSANGFNQPQHF
TRBJ1-1	-	TRBV20-1	-	TGCAGTGCTGACTCCGTCGGGGCCACTGAAGCTTTCTTT	CSADSVGATEAFF
TRBJ2-1	-	TRBV20-1	-	TGCAGTGCTAGAGTTGGGACTGGCTACAATGAGCAGTTCTTC	CSARVGTGYNEQFF
TRBJ2-7	-	TRBV6-5	-	TGTGCCAGCAGTCCGTCATTAGCGAAATCCTACGAGCAGTACTTC	CASSPSLAKSYEQYF
TRBJ1-2	-	TRBV20-1	-	TGCAGTGCTAGAGATCTTAGAGATGGCTACACCTTC	CSARDLRDGYTF
TRBJ1-5	-	TRBV30	TRBD1	TGTGCCTGGAGTGGGGGACAGGGGAATTTCCAGCCCCAGCATTTT	CAWSGGQGNFQPQHF
TRBJ1-2	-	TRBV12-3/TRBV12-4	-	TGTGCCAGCAGTCCCGCACCAGGGGACATGTATGGCTACACCTTC	CASSPAPGDMYGYTF
TRBJ1-2	-	TRBV19	-	TGTGCCAGTAGCCACGTACACGGACAGACCTATGGCTACACCTTC	CASSHVHGQTYGYTF
TRBJ1-6	-	TRBV20-1	-	TGCAGTGCTAGAGGGGGGGATTCACCCCTCCACTTT	CSARGGDSPLHF
TRBJ2-7	-	TRBV7-9	TRBD1	TGTGCCAGCAGCCTAGACAGGGTCTACGAGCAGTACTTC	CASSLDRVYEQYF
TRBJ2-4	-	TRBV12-3/TRBV12-4	-	TGTGCCAGCAGTTTTGGGATACAGGGTGGAGACTTC	CASSFGIQGGDF
TRBJ2-1	-	TRBV29-1	TRBD2	TGCACGGTGGCGGGACTAGTATACAATGAGCAGTTCTTC	CTVAGLVYNEQFF
TRBJ2-2	-	TRBV19	-	TGTGCCAGTAAAGGTCAGCGTTTCACCGGGGAGCTGTTTTTT	CASKGQRFTGELFF